This T cell receptor beta chain was sequenced in a study of cytomegalovirus exposure and HLA in healthy donors. In the study overall: Previous work identified 95 million to 140 million unique TCR beta sequences from around 170 million T cells. General study results and limits: V- and J-gene trimming in TCR beta was tied to a missense DCLRE1C variant by an analysis performed later.

PCR primers comprised 60 Vbeta and 13 Jbeta primers. Here immunoSEQ multiplex PCR was the method, and the copy in TCRdb shows in-frame clones only, minus some. The data hold around 60,000 clones, with more than 70% observed a single time. Trimming pared 2 bases from V and 2 bases from J, leaving 10 bases between. CDR1 is LNHDA and CDR2 is SQIVND in the germline V gene (reference sequence). This CDR3 region has 14 residues. This clone was recorded once. What it binds is unknown. The chain employs TRBV19 and TRBJ2-7; D not certain. The sequenced sample consisted of PBMCs. This receptor was obtained from a male donor in good health and CMV-seronegative. The CDR3 spells CASSIRLSPYEQYF. The CDR3 nucleotides are TGTGCCAGTAGTATAAGACTGAGCCCCTACGAGCAGTACTTC.